These 28 T cell receptor beta chains were sequenced from one sample in a study of shared clonotypes between healthy human individuals (dated by TCRdb to 2019 to 2021). Library preparation employed the immunoSEQ multiplex PCR assay. Sourced from immuneACCESS, this table was stored by TCRdb with only in-frame sequences that have V and J called. A share of the clones is absent; for the studies checked, an unresolved V gene accounts for under half, and the remainder has no known explanation. The sample contains about 2.4 million clones, around 90% of them found a single time. The ten largest clones capture over 0.12% of the sample. The sample consisted of naive CD4+ T cells sorted from blood. The label giving this sample's cell subset or site can be read as: CD45RA+ positively selected. All receptors derive from a man in his late teens or twenties in good health.

V gene TRBV11-2 combines with J gene TRBJ1-5; maybe TRBD1 (5 bases). CDR3 size: 15 residues. The germline V and J ends were trimmed by 0 bases and 6 bases, with 12 bases remaining between them. Germline lookup yields CDR1 SGHAT and CDR2 FQNNGV. The CDR3 is CASSLEGGKGQPQHF. The CDR3 bases are TGTGCCAGCAGCTTAGAGGGGGGAAAGGGTCAGCCCCAGCATTTT.

The chain links TRBV6-5 to TRBJ2-7; 10 positions match TRBD2. Germline values: CDR1 MNHEY, CDR2 SVGAGI. The trim removed 5 bases at V and 2 bases at J, leaving 6 bases unmatched. CDR3 length equals 15 residues. CDR3 sequence: CASSLGTSETYEQYF. CDR3 nucleotide sequence: TGTGCCAGCAGTCTCGGGACTAGCGAAACCTACGAGCAGTACTTC.

The chain uses TRBV11-1 and TRBJ2-7; 7 bases match TRBD1. V lost 5 bases, J lost 3 bases, and 7 bases stayed unmatched. The CDR3 length is 14 residues. From germline, CDR1 is SGHAT and CDR2 FQDESV (reference sequence). The CDR3 DNA is TGTGCCAGCAGCCCCCGGGACAGCTTCTACGAGCAGTACTTC. It encodes CASSPRDSFYEQYF.

To note about this clone: Its ends do not fully match the called genes, so a read error is possible. The J gene is TRBJ2-5, the V gene TRBV7-7; perhaps TRBD2 as D (5 bases). Germline V gives CDR1 SSHAT, CDR2 FNYEAQ (reference sequence). The CDR3 spans 14 residues. The CDR3 DNA sequence: TGTGCTAGCAGCTTAATGGAGGTCGGGAAGACCCAGTACTTC. Translating it yields CASSLMEVGKTQYF.

The chain uses TRBV11-2 and TRBJ1-1; no reliable D call. CDR3 size: 15 residues. V was cut by 0 bases and J by 5 bases, with 13 bases left in between. Looked up from germline, CDR1 is SGHAT and CDR2 is FQNNGV. As DNA, the CDR3 is TGTGCCAGCAGCTTAGAGGCCACAAAGGTGACTGAAGCTTTCTTT. Its protein product is CASSLEATKVTEAFF.

On this clone: The sample contains more than one DNA sequence encoding this CDR3. The chain joins TRBV20-1 to TRBJ2-5; D is undetermined. Deletions cut 6 bases from V and 5 bases from J, with 7 bases between. Germline V gene sequence: CDR1 DFQATT, CDR2 SNEGSKA (reference sequence). CDR3 size: 10 residues. The CDR3 is CSAIGETQYF. The DNA for the CDR3 is TGCAGTGCCATAGGGGAGACCCAGTACTTC.

V and J are TRBV19 and TRBJ2-5; 7 nucleotides line up with TRBD1. The V and J ends lost 5 bases and 5 bases, in that order; junction bases with no gene match: 8. The CDR3 extends over 14 amino acids. Germline V gene data show CDR1 as LNHDA and CDR2 as SQIVND (reference sequence). CDR3: CASSVLGGSETQYF. The CDR3, as DNA: TGTGCCAGTAGTGTTCTAGGGGGCTCGGAGACCCAGTACTTC.

The rearrangement uses TRBV21-1 and TRBJ2-3; the DNA was not compared with TRBD2, the D call given in the table. TRBV21-1 is a pseudogene locus. This CDR3 is 18 amino acids long. The CDR3 loop reads CASSKRASGGAGRDTQYF. The CDR3 coding sequence is TGTGCCAGCAGCAAAAGGGCTAGCGGGGGGGCCGGGCGAGATACGCAGTATTTT.

The chain employs TRBV7-2 and TRBJ1-3; possibly TRBD1 for D (5 bases). CDR1 SGHTA and CDR2 FQGNSA come from the germline V gene. The V and J ends lost 1 base and 4 bases respectively, with 14 bases between them. The CDR3 consists of 16 residues. As DNA, the CDR3 is TGTGCCAGCAGCTTAGTAGGGGCCAGCCGAGGAAACACCATATATTTT. Translation gives CASSLVGASRGNTIYF.

The chain employs TRBV4-1 and TRBJ1-6, with 11 bases fitting TRBD1. The CDR3 has 20 residues. V lost 2 bases and J lost 0; bases outside the gene matches: 9. Germline V CDR1 and CDR2: MGHRA, YSYEKL. CDR3 bases: TGCGCCAGCAGCCAACTCGGACAGGGGGCGCGGGGCTCCTATAATTCACCCCTCCACTTT. Its translation: CASSQLGQGARGSYNSPLHF.

The chain employs TRBV28 and TRBJ2-3, with TRBD1 identical over 8 bases. CDR1 MDHEN and CDR2 SYDVKM come from the germline V gene. With 2 bases clipped from V and 1 base from J, the junction kept 2 bases outside the gene matches. This CDR3 is 15 amino acids long. CDR3 in DNA: TGTGCCAGCAGTTTACAGGGGGCTCGCACAGATACGCAGTATTTT. It yields the protein CASSLQGARTDTQYF.

Regarding this clone: Additional DNA sequences in this sample encode the identical CDR3. The chain is built from TRBV5-1 and TRBJ1-4; the match to TRBD1 covers 7 bases. V gave up 4 bases and J gave up 5 bases; unmatched junction bases: 5. Looked up from germline, CDR1 is SGHRS and CDR2 is YFSETQ. The CDR3 spans 14 residues. Here the CDR3 DNA reads TGCGCCAGCAGCCTGACAGGGCCGAATGAAAAACTGTTTTTT. It translates to CASSLTGPNEKLFF.

The chain employs TRBV18 and TRBJ2-3, with 12 bases aligning to TRBD2. There are 17 residues in the CDR3. In germline, CDR1 is KGHSH, CDR2 LQKENI. With V trimmed by 0 bases and J by 8 bases, 9 bases remained unmatched. The CDR3, as DNA: TGTGCCAGCTCACCACCGCCTAGCGGGGGGGCCGAAGGTACGCAGTATTTT. Protein product: CASSPPPSGGAEGTQYF.

Here the CDR3 DNA reads TGTGCCAGCAGCTTAGACCCGGGACAGGGGAGCATTCAGTACTTC. Encoded protein: CASSLDPGQGSIQYF. The chain uses TRBV11-2 and TRBJ2-4; 10 bases are shared with TRBD1. Germline trimming cut 0 bases from V and 9 bases from J; bases unmatched to any gene: 5. The CDR3 covers 15 residues. Germline CDR1 and CDR2: SGHAT and FQNNGV.

The rearrangement joins TRBV7-8 to TRBJ1-3, with D perhaps matching TRBD1 (5 bases). Germline lookup yields CDR1 SGHVS and CDR2 FQNEAQ. This CDR3 has 15 residues. Trimming removed 2 bases from V and 2 bases from J, with 10 bases in between. The DNA of the CDR3 is TGTGCCAGCAGCTTAAGGGACCGAGCTGGAAACACCATATATTTT. Its translation is CASSLRDRAGNTIYF.

V is TRBV15 and J is TRBJ2-1; perhaps TRBD2 as D (5 bases). This CDR3 spans 11 amino acids. Germline V gene data show CDR1 as LNHNV and CDR2 as YYDKDF (reference sequence). V lost 5 bases and J 8 bases, leaving 7 bases between the germline ends. The CDR3: CATSARDEQFF. Here the CDR3 DNA reads TGTGCCACCAGCGCGCGGGATGAGCAGTTCTTC.

The rearrangement joins TRBV5-1 to TRBJ2-7; 7 nucleotides line up with TRBD1. V lost 3 bases to trimming and J lost 0 bases; unmatched junction nucleotides: 3. This CDR3 region has 14 residues. The germline V gene encodes CDR1 SGHRS and CDR2 YFSETQ. The CDR3 DNA is TGCGCCAGCAGCTGGGACAGCAGCTCCTACGAGCAGTACTTC. Translating it yields CASSWDSSSYEQYF.

The chain couples TRBV11-2 to TRBJ1-4; D is unresolved. The CDR3 is 18 amino acids. V was pared by 5 bases and J by 5 bases, with 24 bases between. CDR1 is SGHAT and CDR2 is FQNNGV in the germline V gene. The CDR3 bases are TGTGCCAGCAGCCGCAAAACCCCCGGGGAAACTAGGAATGAAAAACTGTTTTTT. It specifies CASSRKTPGETRNEKLFF.

The rearrangement joins TRBV5-8 to TRBJ1-3; unclear D gene. In germline, CDR1 is SGHTS, CDR2 YDEGEE. Trimming left V 0 bases short and J 7 bases short, with 14 bases between. The CDR3 sequence is 15 residues long. CDR3 sequence reads: CASSLGGGKTNTIYF. The DNA of the CDR3 is TGTGCCAGCAGCTTGGGCGGAGGGAAAACCAACACCATATATTTT.

The chain couples TRBV7-2 to TRBJ2-7; 12 bases match TRBD2. V shed 4 bases, J shed 3 bases, and the junction held 1 base outside the gene matches. This CDR3 spans 14 amino acids. Germline values: CDR1 SGHTA, CDR2 FQGNSA. DNA for the CDR3: TGTGCCAGCAGCTGGGGACTAGCGGGCTACGAGCAGTACTTC. Protein sequence: CASSWGLAGYEQYF.

Remarks on this clone: In the same sample, other DNA sequences code for this CDR3. The V call is TRBV28, the J call TRBJ1-1, with a possible D match to TRBD1 (6 bases). The CDR3 length is 13 residues. Between the trimmed V and J ends, which lost 8 bases and 0 bases, there was a span of 10 bases. CDR1 is MDHEN and CDR2 is SYDVKM in the germline V gene. This CDR3 is CASSGQMNTEAFF. CDR3 in DNA: TGTGCCAGCTCGGGACAAATGAACACTGAAGCTTTCTTT.

The J gene is TRBJ1-1, the V gene TRBV18; the D is unclear. The CDR3 runs 12 residues. Germline loops: CDR1 KGHSH, CDR2 LQKENI. V was clipped by 6 bases and J by 4 bases, with 9 bases between them. The CDR3 DNA sequence: TGTGCCAGCTCTCTATTGGGCACTGAAGCTTTCTTT. Encoded protein: CASSLLGTEAFF. Complete variable domain (other parts from reference TRBV18 and TRBJ1-1): NAGVMQNPRHLVRRRGQEARLRCSPMKGHSHVYWYRQLPEEGLKFMVYLQKENIIDESGMPKERFSAEFPKEGPSILRIQQVVRGDSAAYFCASSLLGTEAFFGQGTRLTVV.

This sequence joins TRBV11-2 and TRBJ2-3, with 10 bases fitting TRBD2. This CDR3 contains 16 residues. Trimming removed 3 bases from V and 4 bases from J; junction bases left unmatched: 7. CDR1 is SGHAT, CDR2 FQNNGV, per germline. CDR3 DNA sequence: TGTGCCAGCAGCTTCCTAGCGGGAGTTTTCCCAGATACGCAGTATTTT. It translates to CASSFLAGVFPDTQYF.

The V gene is TRBV10-1, the J gene TRBJ1-2; D is ambiguous. Trimming pared 8 bases from V and 3 bases from J, leaving 16 bases between. This CDR3 is 14 amino acids long. Germline loops: CDR1 WNHNN, CDR2 SYGVQD (reference sequence). The CDR3 is CASGIDIPHYGYTF. CDR3 in DNA: TGCGCCAGCGGAATAGACATCCCGCACTATGGCTACACCTTC.

The chain uses TRBV6-5 and TRBJ1-1; maybe TRBD1 (5 bases). The CDR3 totals 14 residues. Trimming took 8 bases from V and 1 from J, leaving 14 bases between them. CDR1 and CDR2 (germline): MNHEY, SVGAGI. CDR3 sequence: CASRGGTANTEAFF. CDR3 sequence (DNA): TGTGCCAGCCGGGGCGGGACGGCGAACACTGAAGCTTTCTTT.

This CDR3 reads CASSQDRGLAGGTFGAKNIQYF. CDR3 DNA: TGCGCCAGCAGCCAAGATCGGGGATTAGCAGGGGGGACCTTTGGAGCCAAAAACATTCAGTACTTC. The rearrangement uses TRBV4-1 and TRBJ2-4, with D possibly TRBD1 on 7 matching bases. CDR3 length equals 22 residues. In germline, CDR1 is MGHRA, CDR2 YSYEKL. V was pared by 0 bases and J by 0 bases, with 27 bases between.

The J gene is TRBJ1-5, the V gene TRBV7-2, with 9 bases identical to TRBD1. The CDR3 contains 15 residues. V shed 5 bases, J shed 6 bases, and the junction held 8 bases outside the gene matches. Germline assignment: CDR1 SGHTA and CDR2 FQGNSA. CDR3 nucleotides: TGTGCCAGCAGCGGGGACAGGGATCGGAGTCAGCCCCAGCATTTT. Translation: CASSGDRDRSQPQHF.

This clone has just a few counts. This chain uses TRBV19 with TRBJ1-1; TRBD1 is a possible D gene (6 bases). The V gene lost 6 bases and the J gene lost 7 bases, with 15 bases spanning the gap. The CDR3 is 13 residues long. The germline CDR1 and CDR2 sequences are LNHDA and SQIVND (reference sequence). CDR3 in amino acids: CASRVQGIDEAFF. The CDR3 DNA follows: TGTGCCAGTAGGGTACAGGGAATCGATGAAGCTTTCTTT.